The 20 T cell receptor beta chains listed next were all sequenced from one sample in a study of Ad26.COV2.S vaccination and SARS-CoV-2 variants (dated by TCRdb to the early 2020s). The treatment or condition label of this sample denotes: approximately 18 received Ad26.COV2.S at low or high dose, single or two shots; 5 received placebo; per-sample allocation not given. For vaccine and placebo recipients, repertoires were sequenced using samples collected on day 63 after the first injection. Libraries were made using the immunoSEQ multiplex PCR assay. Not all clones reach the TCRdb copy of this immuneACCESS table, which keeps in-frame sequences only. Checked studies attribute under half of the gap to unresolved V genes and leave the rest unexplained. The sample profile shows around 320,000 clones; about nine tenths of them were found once. The ten largest clones capture 3.4% of the sample. This specimen was peripheral blood, taken in a trial of Ad26.COV2.S vaccine versus placebo. The receptor set was obtained from a person between 18 and 65 years old who received the Ad26.COV2.S COVID-19 vaccine or a placebo.

This clone came up once. This chain joins TRBV7-3 and TRBJ2-1; the D is unclear. Trimming cost V 4 bases and J 6 bases, with 16 bases left between them. The CDR3 spans 15 residues. CDR1 is SGHTA and CDR2 is FQGTGA in the germline V gene. The CDR3 loop reads CASSSLGPYPNEQFF. CDR3 nucleotide sequence: TGTGCCAGCAGCTCCCTCGGACCCTATCCCAATGAGCAGTTCTTC.

The chain recombines TRBV9 with TRBJ2-2, with D possibly TRBD1 on 6 matching bases. The V end was cut by 2 bases, the J end by 7 bases, with 15 bases between. CDR3 length: 15 amino acids. The germline CDR1 and CDR2 sequences are SGDLS and YYNGEE. The CDR3 sequence is CASSVGRGLGGELFF. The CDR3, as DNA: TGTGCCAGCAGCGTTGGTAGGGGGTTAGGCGGGGAGCTGTTTTTT.

The V and J genes are TRBV4-1 and TRBJ1-2, with TRBD1 identical over 9 bases. This CDR3 comprises 16 residues. The junction had 9 bases not matched to a gene; V was cut back by 1 base and J by 6 bases. Germline CDR1 MGHRA, CDR2 YSYEKL. The CDR3 sequence is CASSQGGTGKSNGYTF. CDR3 in DNA: TGCGCCAGCAGCCAAGGTGGGACAGGGAAGTCTAATGGCTACACCTTC.

The rearrangement links TRBV6-2 or TRBV6-3 to TRBJ2-1, with 11 nucleotides matching TRBD2. This CDR3 is built from 17 residues. The V segment lost 5 bases and the J segment 0 bases; nucleotides outside the gene matches: 6. The germline gives CDR1 MNHEY, CDR2 SVGEGT. The CDR3: CASSKTSGESSYNEQFF. DNA for the CDR3: TGTGCCAGCAGTAAGACTAGCGGGGAGAGCTCCTACAATGAGCAGTTCTTC.

The chain carries TRBV20-1 and TRBJ2-7; the match to TRBD1 covers 9 bases. The CDR3 is 14 residues long. The germline V gene encodes CDR1 DFQATT and CDR2 SNEGSKA (reference sequence). With V trimmed by 3 bases and J by 0 bases, 3 bases remained unmatched. CDR3 nucleotides: TGCAGTGCTAGTGACAGGGGGTACTCCTACGAGCAGTACTTC. This encodes CSASDRGYSYEQYF.

This clone has more than one count but fewer than ten. V and J are TRBV5-4 and TRBJ1-2; TRBD1 might be the D (6 bases). V was cut by 2 bases and J by 7 bases, with 12 bases left in between. The CDR3 is made up of 13 amino acids. CDR1 is SGHNT and CDR2 is YYREEE in the germline V gene (reference sequence). The CDR3 loop reads CASSFQGPGGYTF. The CDR3 bases are TGTGCCAGCAGCTTTCAGGGGCCGGGTGGCTACACCTTC.

The chain has TRBV4-1 and TRBJ2-7, with 11 bases lining up with TRBD1. The CDR3 runs to 15 residues. Germline V gene data show CDR1 as MGHRA and CDR2 as YSYEKL. Trimming cost V 1 base and J 4 bases; bases outside gene matches: 3. DNA of the CDR3: TGCGCCAGCAGCCAAGGGACAGGGGGCGGGTACGAGCAGTACTTC. This sequence encodes CASSQGTGGGYEQYF.

The V and J genes are TRBV7-9 and TRBJ2-3; D not resolved. The germline CDR1 and CDR2 sequences are SEHNR and FQNEAQ (reference sequence). The CDR3 length is 14 residues. Trimming shortened V by 1 base and J by 4 bases, and 9 bases separated the two germline ends. CDR3 amino acids: CASSLGSVADTQYF. In DNA, the CDR3 is TGTGCCAGCAGCTTAGGGTCAGTTGCAGATACGCAGTATTTT. Full variable domain (rest looked up from reference TRBV7-9 and TRBJ2-3): DTGVSQNPRHKITKRGQNVTFRCDPISEHNRLYWYRQTLGQGPEFLTYFQNEAQLEKSRLLSDRFSAERPKGSFSTLEIQRTEQGDSAMYLCASSLGSVADTQYFGPGTRLTVL.

The chain employs TRBV7-2 and TRBJ2-3, with D perhaps TRBD1 (7 bases). The CDR3 sequence is 15 residues long. V was cut by 1 base and J by 5 bases, with 13 bases left in between. Germline lookup yields CDR1 SGHTA and CDR2 FQGNSA. CDR3 in DNA: TGTGCCAGCAGCTTAGGTCAGGGGGGCCGAGATACGCAGTATTTT. Translation: CASSLGQGGRDTQYF.

Concerning this clone itself: This CDR3 is also generated by other DNA sequences in the sample. The V call is TRBV5-1, the J call TRBJ2-1; D gene ambiguous. Trimming cost V 0 bases and J 6 bases, with 7 bases left between them. This CDR3 contains 13 residues. CDR1 is SGHRS, CDR2 YFSETQ, per germline. The CDR3 bases are TGCGCCAGCAGCTTGGGGACGGTCAATGAGCAGTTCTTC. It codes for CASSLGTVNEQFF.

This clone appeared a few times. The chain recombines TRBV6-2 or TRBV6-3 with TRBJ2-1, with TRBD1 matching 9 bases. J gave up 3 bases and V 5 bases, and 5 bases lay outside the gene matches. CDR3 length: 15 residues. Germline CDR1 reads MNHEY; CDR2 reads SVGEGT. DNA for the CDR3: TGTGCCAGCAGTCCGACAGGGGGAAACTACAATGAGCAGTTCTTC. It specifies CASSPTGGNYNEQFF.

The rearrangement links TRBV6-5 to TRBJ1-5; D is undetermined. The CDR3 contains 15 residues. The germline CDR1 and CDR2 sequences are MNHEY and SVGAGI. Trimming took 5 bases from V and 0 from J, leaving 11 bases between them. CDR3 DNA: TGTGCCAGCAGTCCCGAAAGATATAGCAATCAGCCCCAGCATTTT. This translates into CASSPERYSNQPQHF.

This chain joins TRBV7-2 and TRBJ1-1; possible D gene TRBD1, 5 bases. This CDR3 contains 15 residues. Per the germline V gene, CDR1 is SGHTA and CDR2 is FQGNSA. The V end was cut by 4 bases, the J end by 4 bases, with 16 bases between. CDR3 in amino acids: CASSSSGAGSTEAFF. In nucleotides, the CDR3 is TGTGCCAGCAGCTCGTCCGGGGCAGGGAGCACTGAAGCTTTCTTT.

This clone was detected once. The rearrangement joins TRBV18 to TRBJ2-7; TRBD1 aligns across 11 bases. Germline V CDR1 and CDR2: KGHSH, LQKENI. The CDR3 contains 15 residues. V was clipped by 6 bases and J by 6 bases; unmatched bases: 10. Here the CDR3 DNA reads TGTGCCAGCTCCCTCGTCGGACAGGGGGCCTCCGAGCAGTACTTC. Translated, it gives CASSLVGQGASEQYF.

The V call is TRBV10-3, the J call TRBJ2-6, with 7 bases identical to TRBD1. CDR1 and CDR2 from the germline V gene are ENHRY and SYGVKD. This CDR3 spans 18 amino acids. With 1 base clipped from V and 0 bases from J, the junction kept 6 bases outside the gene matches. The CDR3 DNA sequence: TGTGCCATCAGTGAGTATCCTGGGGACAGCTCTGGGGCCAACGTCCTGACTTTC. It specifies CAISEYPGDSSGANVLTF.

The rearrangement links TRBV7-9 to TRBJ1-2, with 7 bases aligning to TRBD1. This CDR3 region has 14 residues. With 4 bases clipped from V and 1 base from J, the junction kept 3 bases outside the gene matches. Germline-derived CDR1 and CDR2 are SEHNR and FQNEAQ (reference sequence). The CDR3 DNA sequence: TGTGCCAGCAGCTCGGGACAGATTAACTATGGCTACACCTTC. It yields the protein CASSSGQINYGYTF.

The chain combines TRBV19 with TRBJ1-5; 8 bases agree with TRBD1. Germline V gene data show CDR1 as LNHDA and CDR2 as SQIVND (reference sequence). The ends lost 5 bases at V and 7 bases at J; junction bases unmatched: 16. This CDR3 spans 17 amino acids. The CDR3 region is CASSLGKGQVNRQPQHF. The CDR3 DNA sequence: TGTGCCAGTAGTCTAGGCAAGGGACAGGTCAATAGGCAGCCCCAGCATTTT.

The chain has TRBV5-5 and TRBJ2-3; 9 nucleotides align to TRBD2. The CDR3 length is 17 residues. V trimming: 3 bases; J trimming: 1 base; junction bases outside the gene matches: 9. From germline, CDR1 is SGHKS and CDR2 YYEKEE (reference sequence). DNA of the CDR3: TGTGCCAGCAGCTACGGCGGGGGGGCCCTAGGCACAGATACGCAGTATTTT. Its protein is CASSYGGGALGTDTQYF.

This clone is a singleton in its sample. The chain links TRBV7-2 to TRBJ2-5, with a weak D call TRBD2 (7 bases). Per germline, CDR1 SGHTA and CDR2 FQGNSA. V lost 5 bases, J lost 4 bases, and 17 bases lay in between. The CDR3 has 15 residues. The CDR3 protein is CASSPGWGGRETQYF. In DNA form, the CDR3 reads TGTGCCAGCAGCCCTGGGTGGGGGGGCCGAGAGACCCAGTACTTC. Looking up the rest from reference TRBV7-2 and TRBJ2-5 gives the full variable domain: GAGVSQSPSNKVTEKGKDVELRCDPISGHTALYWYRQSLGQGLEFLIYFQGNSAPDKSGLPSDRFSAERTGGSVSTLTIQRTQQEDSAVYLCASSPGWGGRETQYFGPGTRLLVL.

Of note for this clone: At one end, the junction sequence differs from germline, possibly due to a read error. The chain carries TRBV4-1 and TRBJ2-3; TRBD2 is a possible D gene (6 bases). The CDR3 sequence is 14 residues long. Germline V gives CDR1 MGHRA, CDR2 YSYEKL. The CDR3 bases are TGCGCCAGCAGCCAAGTAACTAGCAGAGATACGCAGTATTTT. Its translation is CASSQVTSRDTQYF.